The next 9 T cell receptor beta chains were all read from a single sample in a study of STAT5B mutations in CD4+ large granular lymphocyte leukemia. The table came from immunoSEQ multiplex PCR; TCRdb's copy has only in-frame clones and leaves some out. The profile shows about 3,700 clones, roughly 85% of them singletons. Sequencing was performed on CD4+ T cells from blood buffy coats. All receptors come from a human donor in good health.

V gene TRBV18 combines with J gene TRBJ2-1, with D possibly matching TRBD1 (7 bases). The V end was cut by 5 bases, the J end by 12 bases, with 20 bases between. The CDR3 runs to 14 residues. Germline V lookup: CDR1 KGHSH, CDR2 LQKENI. The CDR3 here is CASSGGTDPQGQFF. The CDR3, as DNA: TGTGCCAGCTCAGGCGGGACAGACCCCCAGGGGCAGTTCTTC.

The J gene is TRBJ1-5, the V gene TRBV6-6, with TRBD1 matching over 10 bases. Trimming removed 5 bases from V and 5 bases from J; junction bases left unmatched: 3. The CDR3 is 14 residues long. The V gene's germline CDR1 is MNHNY and CDR2 SVGAGI (reference sequence). CDR3 nucleotide sequence: TGTGCCAGCAGTAGGACAGGGGGGGATCAGCCCCAGCATTTT. Amino acids: CASSRTGGDQPQHF.

The chain links TRBV7-9 to TRBJ1-4; D ambiguous. The CDR3 consists of 18 residues. CDR1 is SEHNR and CDR2 is FQNEAQ in the germline V gene (reference sequence). V lost 4 bases and J lost 2, with 20 bases in between. The CDR3 DNA is TGTGCCAGCAGCTCCTTGACCCGGGAACAGAGCACTAATGAAAAACTGTTTTTT. Protein: CASSSLTREQSTNEKLFF.

The genes are TRBV29-1 and TRBJ1-2; the D gene is possibly TRBD1 (6 bases). The CDR3 is 12 amino acids. Germline V CDR1 and CDR2: SQVTM, ANQGSEA. V was cut by 8 bases and J by 8 bases, with 18 bases left in between. CDR3 region: CSIQSGAGGYTF. The CDR3 DNA reads TGCAGCATACAATCGGGGGCGGGAGGCTACACCTTC. The full variable domain, its missing parts supplied by reference TRBV29-1 and TRBJ1-2, is SAVISQKPSRDICQRGTSLTIQCQVDSQVTMMFWYRQQPGQSLTLIATANQGSEATYESGFVIDKFPISRPNLTFSTLTVSNMSPEDSSIYLCSIQSGAGGYTFGSGTRLTVV.

This chain connects TRBV5-1 to TRBJ2-7; 8 positions match TRBD1. Germline-derived CDR1 and CDR2 are SGHRS and YFSETQ. CDR3 length: 14 residues. The junction had 2 bases not matched to a gene; V was cut back by 3 bases and J by 0 bases. CDR3 residues: CASSSGTGSYEQYF. CDR3 coding DNA: TGCGCCAGCAGCTCCGGGACAGGCTCCTACGAGCAGTACTTC. Combining the CDR3 with reference TRBV5-1 and TRBJ2-7 gives the whole variable domain KAGVTQTPRYLIKTRGQQVTLSCSPISGHRSVSWYQQTPGQGLQFLFEYFSETQRNKGNFPGRFSGRQFSNSRSEMNVSTLELGDSALYLCASSSGTGSYEQYFGPGTRLTVT.

The chain uses TRBV27 and TRBJ2-2; TRBD1 aligns across 8 bases. V lost 8 bases to trimming and J lost 7 bases; unmatched junction nucleotides: 12. This CDR3 has 15 residues. Germline V gene data show CDR1 as MNHEY and CDR2 as SMNVEV (reference sequence). CDR3 protein: CASDPRTGGGGELFF. CDR3 in DNA: TGTGCCAGCGATCCCCGTACAGGGGGTGGCGGGGAGCTGTTTTTT.

This chain joins TRBV27 and TRBJ1-2; 9 bases are shared with TRBD1. The ends lost 2 bases at V and 7 bases at J; junction bases unmatched: 2. CDR3 size: 13 residues. CDR1 is MNHEY and CDR2 is SMNVEV in the germline V gene (reference sequence). CDR3 loop: CASSLRDRAGYTF. The CDR3 region has the DNA TGTGCCAGCAGTTTAAGGGACAGGGCTGGCTACACCTTC.

The genes are TRBV10-2 and TRBJ2-7, with 10 bases aligning to TRBD2. The CDR3 runs to 14 residues. In germline, CDR1 is WSHSY, CDR2 SAAADI. V shed 8 bases and J 9 bases; nucleotides not matched to a gene: 13. The CDR3 DNA is TGCGCCAGCGTCCCCCTCAGCGGGAGGGGCGGGCAGTACTTC. Encoded protein: CASVPLSGRGGQYF.

The CDR3 bases are TGTGCCAGTAGTATAGATCTAATCAGGGGGCGAAGTGAAAAACTGTTTTTT. It yields the protein CASSIDLIRGRSEKLFF. V is TRBV19 and J is TRBJ1-4; 8 bases agree with TRBD1. Germline CDR1 LNHDA, CDR2 SQIVND (reference sequence). The junction had 10 bases not matched to a gene; V was cut back by 0 bases and J by 7 bases. The CDR3 totals 17 residues.